The rows below give T cell receptor beta chains drawn from one sample of a study of cytomegalovirus exposure and HLA in healthy donors. Measured with immunoSEQ multiplex PCR; TCRdb has only the in-frame clones, and not every one. The data hold 150,000 to 200,000 clones, with about three quarters observed a single time. The sequenced sample was PBMCs. These receptors all stem from a female donor in good health and CMV-seronegative. CDR3s leave out the opening cysteine and the closing phenylalanine or tryptophan. Some rows mark clone size as missing; the rest say once, few, many or name a class of expanded clone.

cdr3_aa j_call clone_size v_call
ASSPGTGPANYGYT TRBJ1-2 - TRBV5-4
ASSSGTRDSPLH TRBJ1-6 few TRBV6-5
ASSPLGQIYNEQF TRBJ2-1 - TRBV28
ASRSDSPSYEQY TRBJ2-7 - TRBV28
ASSIEGPVSNQPQH TRBJ1-5 - TRBV19
AWSEAGARPQH TRBJ1-5 - TRBV30
ASSTGGTGANVLT TRBJ2-6 once TRBV28
ASSAAGPRETQY TRBJ2-5 - TRBV19
ASSLVVTGGYEQY TRBJ2-7 few TRBV7-2
ASSPLGRGPYGYT TRBJ1-2 - TRBV11-2
ASRETANYGYT TRBJ1-2 few TRBV28
ASSSKGVGYGYT TRBJ1-2 - TRBV7-3
ASSQLAGVGAGANVLT TRBJ2-6 - TRBV4-2
ASSRQQGWNSPLH TRBJ1-6 - TRBV2
ASSLDRATAYEQY TRBJ2-7 once TRBV5-4
ASSLGTGGFGTEAF TRBJ1-1 - TRBV5-4
ASKGDYYEQY TRBJ2-7 few TRBV5-5
ASLTIINEQF TRBJ2-1 once TRBV6-6
ASSDEEKLF TRBJ1-4 - TRBV2
ASSISRRGNQETQY TRBJ2-5 once TRBV19
ASSPRTGAEKLF TRBJ1-4 - TRBV11-2
ASSRSTSGRGSGELF TRBJ2-2 - TRBV7-9
ASSRGAENEQY - - TRBV9
ASSLLLGGLAKNIQY TRBJ2-4 - TRBV27
ASSVRGRDYT TRBJ1-2 - TRBV9
ASSFGGQGGLYGYT TRBJ1-2 - TRBV5-6
SSSGGRAYEQY TRBJ2-7 - TRBV7-9
ASSATGGSNEQY TRBJ2-7 - TRBV9
ASRSGTGIYGYT TRBJ1-2 - TRBV28
ASSLAGTGIPTREKLF TRBJ1-4 - TRBV5-6